The 6 T cell receptor beta chains in this list originate from one sample, sequenced in a study of blood T cell repertoires in COVID-19. Assay used: immunoSEQ multiplex PCR; TCRdb lists only in-frame clones, some missing. The table lists about 120,000 clones, around 81% of them singletons. The sequencing input was peripheral blood. Receptors were obtained from a man aged 30 to 39 with COVID-19, enrolled during active disease.

This clone was seen a few times. The J gene is TRBJ1-5, the V gene TRBV10-3; D unclear. CDR1 and CDR2 (germline): ENHRY, SYGVKD. The length of the CDR3 is 13 residues. With 3 bases removed from V and 7 bases from J, the gap between germline ends came to 10 bases. CDR3 DNA sequence: TGTGCCATCAGTGAATCTTCTAGGCAGCCCCAGCATTTT. Translating it yields CAISESSRQPQHF.

Only one count was recorded for this clone. This sequence joins TRBV6-2 or TRBV6-3 and TRBJ1-2; no clear D gene. The CDR3 is 14 residues long. The germline V and J ends were trimmed by 2 bases and 0 bases, with 7 bases remaining between them. The germline CDR1 and CDR2 sequences are MNHEY and SVGEGT. CDR3 nucleotides: TGTGCCAGCAGTTACGGCGGAGCTAACTATGGCTACACCTTC. This encodes CASSYGGANYGYTF.

Details on this clone: Other DNA sequences in the sample encode the same CDR3. V and J are TRBV5-1 and TRBJ1-6, with TRBD1 matching 9 bases. The CDR3 sequence is 15 residues long. Germline values: CDR1 SGHRS, CDR2 YFSETQ. V was clipped by 0 bases and J by 10 bases; unmatched bases: 5. The CDR3 DNA follows: TGCGCCAGCAGCTTGGCGGGACAGGGTCGATCACCCCTCCACTTT. Residues: CASSLAGQGRSPLHF.

V is TRBV6-1 and J is TRBJ2-7, with 11 bases fitting TRBD1. J lost 7 bases, V lost 0 bases, and 5 bases had no gene match. CDR3 size: 15 residues. The germline V gene has CDR1 MNHNS and CDR2 SASEGT. This CDR3 reads CASSEAADRGREQYF. The CDR3 bases are TGTGCCAGCAGTGAAGCGGCGGACAGGGGGCGAGAGCAGTACTTC.

This chain joins TRBV30 and TRBJ2-5, with a weak D call TRBD2 (6 bases). V was trimmed by 0 bases and J by 1 base, leaving 15 bases between them. Germline CDR1 is GTSNPN and CDR2 is SVGIG (reference sequence). The CDR3 covers 16 residues. CDR3 DNA: TGTGCCTGGAGTGTGGCTGTTGGGCGGGGCCAAGAGACCCAGTACTTC. It yields the protein CAWSVAVGRGQETQYF.

The chain joins TRBV2 to TRBJ1-5, with TRBD1 as a possible D gene (6 bases). This CDR3 contains 13 residues. V lost 8 bases and J lost 3, with 11 bases in between. Per germline, CDR1 SNHLY and CDR2 FYNNEI. The CDR3 DNA sequence: TGTGCCAGCGCAAGGACAGACAATCAGCCCCAGCATTTT. Its protein product is CASARTDNQPQHF. Full variable domain (outside the CDR3, taken from reference TRBV2 and TRBJ1-5): EPEVTQTPSHQVTQMGQEVILRCVPISNHLYFYWYRQILGQKVEFLVSFYNNEISEKSEIFDDQFSVERPDGSNFTLKIRSTKLEDSAMYFCASARTDNQPQHFGDGTRLSIL.